The T cell receptor (beta chain) under discussion was sequenced for a study of tumor and adjacent non-tumor tissue in lung cancer. Overall study: On average, productive TCRbeta reads reached 4 million to 4.5 million per sample.

This sample's RNA came from whole unsorted tissue. More than 3 cm separated this lung sample from the edge of the tumor. This clonotype was counted at least ten times. A modified ARM-PCR protocol with three rounds of nested PCR amplified TCRbeta. MiXCR was run by TCRdb on the multiplex PCR reads, yielding one entry per CDR3 protein. Seen here are fewer than 45,000 distinct CDR3 sequences, roughly two thirds observed once, and the top ten hold roughly 20%. The CDR3 consists of 20 residues. Germline CDR1 MNHNY, CDR2 SVGAGI (reference sequence). Unmatched junction bases numbered 13, after V lost 2 bases and J lost 0 bases.

This chain links TRBV6-6 with TRBJ2-3, with 11 bases matching TRBD2. This TCR derives from a woman aged 40 to 55 with non-small cell lung cancer. The specimen was distant non-tumor lung tissue. The CDR3 region is CASSYRGTSGPGRSTDTQYF. CDR3 nucleotides: TGTGCCAGCAGTTACAGAGGGACTAGCGGTCCCGGGCGGAGCACAGATACGCAGTATTTT.